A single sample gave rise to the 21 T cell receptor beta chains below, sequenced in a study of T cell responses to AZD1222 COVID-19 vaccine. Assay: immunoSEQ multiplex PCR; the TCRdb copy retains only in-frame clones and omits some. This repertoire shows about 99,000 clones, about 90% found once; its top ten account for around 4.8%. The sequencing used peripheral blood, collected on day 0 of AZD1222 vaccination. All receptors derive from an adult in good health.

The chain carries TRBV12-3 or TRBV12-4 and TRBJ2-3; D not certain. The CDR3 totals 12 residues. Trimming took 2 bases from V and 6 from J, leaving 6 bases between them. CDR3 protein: CASSLRLDTQYF. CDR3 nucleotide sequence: TGTGCCAGCAGTTTACGTCTGGATACGCAGTATTTT.

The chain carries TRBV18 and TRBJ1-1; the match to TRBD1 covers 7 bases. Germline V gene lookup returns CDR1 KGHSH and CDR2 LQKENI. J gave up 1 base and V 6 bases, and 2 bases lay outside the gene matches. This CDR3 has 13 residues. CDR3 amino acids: CASSTGQNTEAFF. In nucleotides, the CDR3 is TGTGCCAGCTCGACAGGGCAGAACACTGAAGCTTTCTTT.

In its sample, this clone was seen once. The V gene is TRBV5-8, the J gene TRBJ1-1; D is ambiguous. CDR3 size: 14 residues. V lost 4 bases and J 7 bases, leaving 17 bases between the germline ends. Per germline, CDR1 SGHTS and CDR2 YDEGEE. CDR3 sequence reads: CASSPRGLDIEAFF. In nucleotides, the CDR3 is TGTGCCAGCAGCCCTCGCGGACTGGATATTGAAGCTTTCTTT.

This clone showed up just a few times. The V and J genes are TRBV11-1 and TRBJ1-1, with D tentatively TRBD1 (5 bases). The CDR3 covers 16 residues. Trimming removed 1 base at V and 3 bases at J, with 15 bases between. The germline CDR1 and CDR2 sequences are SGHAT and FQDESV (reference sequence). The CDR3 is CASSLGAERGDTEAFF. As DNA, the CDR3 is TGTGCCAGCAGCTTAGGTGCGGAGAGGGGCGACACTGAAGCTTTCTTT.

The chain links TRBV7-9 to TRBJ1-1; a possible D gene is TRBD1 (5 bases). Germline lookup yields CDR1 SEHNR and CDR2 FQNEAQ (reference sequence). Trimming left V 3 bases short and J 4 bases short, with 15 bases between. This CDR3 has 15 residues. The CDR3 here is CASSFGGGLGTEAFF. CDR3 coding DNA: TGTGCCAGCAGCTTCGGTGGGGGACTCGGCACTGAAGCTTTCTTT.

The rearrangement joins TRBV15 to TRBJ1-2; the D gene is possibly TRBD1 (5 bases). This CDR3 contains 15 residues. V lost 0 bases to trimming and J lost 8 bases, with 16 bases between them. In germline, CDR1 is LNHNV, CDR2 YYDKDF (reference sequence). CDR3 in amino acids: CATSREWSGNAGYTF. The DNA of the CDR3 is TGTGCCACCAGCAGAGAGTGGTCAGGGAACGCCGGCTACACCTTC.

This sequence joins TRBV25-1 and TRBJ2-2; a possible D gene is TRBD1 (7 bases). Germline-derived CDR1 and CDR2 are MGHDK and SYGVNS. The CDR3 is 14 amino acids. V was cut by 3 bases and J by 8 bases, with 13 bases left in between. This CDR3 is CASSEPGGSGELFF. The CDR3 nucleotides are TGTGCCAGCAGTGAGCCAGGGGGGAGTGGGGAGCTGTTTTTT.

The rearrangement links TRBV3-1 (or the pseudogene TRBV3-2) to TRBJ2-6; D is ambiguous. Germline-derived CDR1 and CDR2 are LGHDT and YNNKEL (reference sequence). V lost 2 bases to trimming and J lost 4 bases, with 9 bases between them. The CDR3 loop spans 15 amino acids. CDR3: CASSQPGSGANVLTF. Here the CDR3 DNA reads TGTGCCAGCAGCCAACCGGGCTCAGGGGCCAACGTCCTGACTTTC.

CDR3 nucleotides: TGCAGTGCTAGAGGGTGGGCCGAAGCTTTCTTT. It codes for CSARGWAEAFF. The chain employs TRBV20-1 and TRBJ1-1, with D unresolved. Trimming removed 1 base at V and 8 bases at J, with 8 bases between. CDR1 is DFQATT, CDR2 SNEGSKA, per germline (reference sequence). The CDR3 consists of 11 residues.

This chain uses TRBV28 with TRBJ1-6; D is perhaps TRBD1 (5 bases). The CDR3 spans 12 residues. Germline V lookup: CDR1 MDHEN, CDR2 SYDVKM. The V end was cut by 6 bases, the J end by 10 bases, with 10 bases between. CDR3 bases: TGTGCCAGCAGGTCCTCAGGGTCACCCCTCCACTTT. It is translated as CASRSSGSPLHF.

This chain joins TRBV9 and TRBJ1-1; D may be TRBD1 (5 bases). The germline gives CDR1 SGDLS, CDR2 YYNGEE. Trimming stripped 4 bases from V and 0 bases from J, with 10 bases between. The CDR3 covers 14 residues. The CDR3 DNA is TGTGCCAGCAGCCCCCGGACATTGAACACTGAAGCTTTCTTT. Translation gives CASSPRTLNTEAFF.

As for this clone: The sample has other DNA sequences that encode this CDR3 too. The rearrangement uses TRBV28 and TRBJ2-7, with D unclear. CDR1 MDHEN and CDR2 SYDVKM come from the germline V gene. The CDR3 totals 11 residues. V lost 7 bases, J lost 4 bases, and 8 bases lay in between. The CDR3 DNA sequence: TGTGCCAGCACCTCGCTTTACGAGCAGTACTTC. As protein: CASTSLYEQYF.

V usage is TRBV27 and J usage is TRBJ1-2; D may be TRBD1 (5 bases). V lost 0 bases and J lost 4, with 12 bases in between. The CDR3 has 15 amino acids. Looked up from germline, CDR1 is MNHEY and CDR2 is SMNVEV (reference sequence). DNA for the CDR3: TGTGCCAGCAGTTTATCCGGGACCCCTTCCTATGGCTACACCTTC. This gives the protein CASSLSGTPSYGYTF.

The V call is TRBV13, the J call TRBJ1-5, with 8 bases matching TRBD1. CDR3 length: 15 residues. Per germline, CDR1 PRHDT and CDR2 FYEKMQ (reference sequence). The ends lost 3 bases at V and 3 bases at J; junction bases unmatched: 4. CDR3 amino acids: CASSLDRDPNQPQHF. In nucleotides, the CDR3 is TGTGCCAGCAGCTTGGACAGGGACCCCAATCAGCCCCAGCATTTT.

The CDR3 DNA follows: TGTGCCAGCAGTGAAGGAGAGGGGTCTGTCGGGGAGCTGTTTTTT. It codes for CASSEGEGSVGELFF. The chain joins TRBV6-1 to TRBJ2-2; D assignment may be TRBD1 or TRBD2 (5 bases each). V was pared by 1 base and J by 7 bases, with 13 bases between. This CDR3 region has 15 residues. Germline values: CDR1 MNHNS, CDR2 SASEGT.

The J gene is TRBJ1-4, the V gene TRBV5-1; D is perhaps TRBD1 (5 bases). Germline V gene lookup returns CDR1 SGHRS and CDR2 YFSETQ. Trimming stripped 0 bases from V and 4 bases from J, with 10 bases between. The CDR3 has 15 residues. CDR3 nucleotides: TGCGCCAGCAGCTTGGCCGGGAGGGGTAATGAAAAACTGTTTTTT. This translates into CASSLAGRGNEKLFF.

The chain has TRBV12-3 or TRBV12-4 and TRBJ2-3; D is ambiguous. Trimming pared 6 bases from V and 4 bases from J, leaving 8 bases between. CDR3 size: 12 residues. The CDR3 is CASSPLPDTQYF. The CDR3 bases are TGTGCCAGCAGCCCTCTTCCAGATACGCAGTATTTT.

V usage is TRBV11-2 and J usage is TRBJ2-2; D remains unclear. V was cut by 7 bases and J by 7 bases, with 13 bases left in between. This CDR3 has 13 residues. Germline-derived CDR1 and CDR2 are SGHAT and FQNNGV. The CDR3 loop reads CASTLIWSGELFF. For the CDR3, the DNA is TGTGCCAGCACTCTAATTTGGAGCGGGGAGCTGTTTTTT.

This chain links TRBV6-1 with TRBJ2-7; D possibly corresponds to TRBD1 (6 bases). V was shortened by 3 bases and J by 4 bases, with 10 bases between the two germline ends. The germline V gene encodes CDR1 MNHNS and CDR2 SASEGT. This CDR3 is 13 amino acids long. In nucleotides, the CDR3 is TGTGCCAGCAGTGATATACAGGGTTACGAGCAGTACTTC. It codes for CASSDIQGYEQYF.

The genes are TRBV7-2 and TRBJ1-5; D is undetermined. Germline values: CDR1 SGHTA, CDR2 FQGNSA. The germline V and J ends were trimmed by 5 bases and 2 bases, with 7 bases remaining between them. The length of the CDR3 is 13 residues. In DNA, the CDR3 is TGTGCCAGCAGCCCAAGGGGCAATCAGCCCCAGCATTTT. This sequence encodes CASSPRGNQPQHF.

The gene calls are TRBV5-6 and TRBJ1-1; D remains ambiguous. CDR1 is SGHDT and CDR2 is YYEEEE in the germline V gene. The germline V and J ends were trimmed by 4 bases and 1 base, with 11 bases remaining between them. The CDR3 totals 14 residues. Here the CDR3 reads CASSHINQNTEAFF. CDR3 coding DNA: TGTGCCAGCAGCCACATCAACCAGAACACTGAAGCTTTCTTT.